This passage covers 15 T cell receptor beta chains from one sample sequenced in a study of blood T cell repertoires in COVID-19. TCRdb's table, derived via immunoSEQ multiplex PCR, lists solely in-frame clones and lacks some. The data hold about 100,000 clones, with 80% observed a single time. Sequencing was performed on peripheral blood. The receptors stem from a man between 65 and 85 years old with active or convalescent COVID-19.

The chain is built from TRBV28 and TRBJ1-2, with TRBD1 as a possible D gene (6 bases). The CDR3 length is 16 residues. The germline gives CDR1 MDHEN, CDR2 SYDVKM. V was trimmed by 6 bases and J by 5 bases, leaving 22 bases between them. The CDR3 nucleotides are TGTGCCAGCAGCATCGGGGGGCAGGGGCGATATTATGGCTACACCTTC. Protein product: CASSIGGQGRYYGYTF.

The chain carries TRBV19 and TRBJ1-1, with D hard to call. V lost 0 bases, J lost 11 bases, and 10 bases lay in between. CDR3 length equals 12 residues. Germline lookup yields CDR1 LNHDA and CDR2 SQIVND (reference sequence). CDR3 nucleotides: TGTGCCAGTAGTATAGATCTTGGGAGCGCTTTCTTT. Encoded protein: CASSIDLGSAFF.

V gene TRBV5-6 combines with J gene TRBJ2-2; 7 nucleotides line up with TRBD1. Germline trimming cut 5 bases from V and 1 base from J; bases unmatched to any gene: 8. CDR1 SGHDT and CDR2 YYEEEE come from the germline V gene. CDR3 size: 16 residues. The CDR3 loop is CASRTPTGENTGELFF. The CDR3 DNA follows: TGTGCCAGCAGGACCCCTACAGGGGAGAACACCGGGGAGCTGTTTTTT.

CDR3 nucleotides: TGTGCCAGCAGTCGGACAGCTGCTAGCACAGATACGCAGTATTTT. Translating it yields CASSRTAASTDTQYF. The chain carries TRBV6-2 or TRBV6-3 and TRBJ2-3; D may be TRBD1 (6 bases). The V and J ends lost 5 bases and 0 bases respectively, with 12 bases between them. CDR3 length: 15 amino acids. Germline V gene lookup returns CDR1 MNHEY and CDR2 SVGEGT.

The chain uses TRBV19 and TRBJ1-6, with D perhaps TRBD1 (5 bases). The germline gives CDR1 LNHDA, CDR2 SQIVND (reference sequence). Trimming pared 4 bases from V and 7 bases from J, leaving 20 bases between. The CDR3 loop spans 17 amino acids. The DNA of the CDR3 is TGTGCCAGTAGTACCAGCCCGGCAAGGGGAGGGAATTCACCCCTCCACTTT. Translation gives CASSTSPARGGNSPLHF.

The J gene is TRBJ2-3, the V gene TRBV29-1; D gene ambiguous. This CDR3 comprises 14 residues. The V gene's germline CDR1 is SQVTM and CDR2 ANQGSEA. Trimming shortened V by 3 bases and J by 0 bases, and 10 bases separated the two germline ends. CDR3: CSVDVGSSTDTQYF. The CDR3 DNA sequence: TGCAGCGTTGACGTCGGTTCTAGCACAGATACGCAGTATTTT.

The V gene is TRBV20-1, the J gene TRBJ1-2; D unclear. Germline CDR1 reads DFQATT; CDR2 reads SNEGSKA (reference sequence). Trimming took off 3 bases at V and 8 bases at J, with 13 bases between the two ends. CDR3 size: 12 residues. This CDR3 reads CSASSGMSGYTF. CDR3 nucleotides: TGCAGTGCTAGTTCGGGGATGAGCGGCTACACCTTC.

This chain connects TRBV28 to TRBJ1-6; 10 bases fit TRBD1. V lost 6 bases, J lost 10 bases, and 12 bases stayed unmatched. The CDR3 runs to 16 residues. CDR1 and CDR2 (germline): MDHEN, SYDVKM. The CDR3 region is CASRITAGTGVSPLHF. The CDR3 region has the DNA TGTGCCAGCAGGATCACCGCCGGGACAGGGGTATCACCCCTCCACTTT.

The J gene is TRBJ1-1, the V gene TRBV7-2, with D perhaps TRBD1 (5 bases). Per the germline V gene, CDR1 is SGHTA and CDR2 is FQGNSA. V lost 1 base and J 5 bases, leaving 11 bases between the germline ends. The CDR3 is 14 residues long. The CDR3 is CASSLERGVTEAFF. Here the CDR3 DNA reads TGTGCCAGCAGCTTAGAGCGGGGGGTGACTGAAGCTTTCTTT.

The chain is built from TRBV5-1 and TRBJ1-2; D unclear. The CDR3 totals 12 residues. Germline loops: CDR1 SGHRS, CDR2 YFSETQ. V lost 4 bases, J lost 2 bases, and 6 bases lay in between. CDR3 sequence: CASSPVNYGYTF. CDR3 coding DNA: TGCGCCAGCAGCCCGGTGAACTATGGCTACACCTTC.

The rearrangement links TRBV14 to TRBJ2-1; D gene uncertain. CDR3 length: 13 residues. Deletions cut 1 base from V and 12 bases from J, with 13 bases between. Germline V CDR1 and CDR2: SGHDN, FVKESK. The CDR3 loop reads CASSQVGVTPQFF. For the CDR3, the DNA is TGTGCCAGCAGCCAAGTAGGCGTGACTCCGCAGTTCTTC.

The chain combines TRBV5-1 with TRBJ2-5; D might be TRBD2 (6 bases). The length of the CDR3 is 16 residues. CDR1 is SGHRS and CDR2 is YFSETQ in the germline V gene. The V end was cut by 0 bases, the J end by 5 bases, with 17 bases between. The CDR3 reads CASSLAGLAGRETQYF. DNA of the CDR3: TGCGCCAGCAGCTTGGCCGGGCTGGCGGGGCGGGAGACCCAGTACTTC.

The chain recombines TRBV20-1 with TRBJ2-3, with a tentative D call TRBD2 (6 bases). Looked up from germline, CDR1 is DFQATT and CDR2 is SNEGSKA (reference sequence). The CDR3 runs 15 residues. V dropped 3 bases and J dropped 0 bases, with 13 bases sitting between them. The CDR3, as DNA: TGCAGTGCTAGTGGGGGACTGCTGAGCACAGATACGCAGTATTTT. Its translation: CSASGGLLSTDTQYF.

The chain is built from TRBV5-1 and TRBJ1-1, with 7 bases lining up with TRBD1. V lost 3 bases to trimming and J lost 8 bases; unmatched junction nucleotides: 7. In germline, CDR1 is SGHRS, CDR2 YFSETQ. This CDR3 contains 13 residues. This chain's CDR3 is CASSYRGLSEAFF. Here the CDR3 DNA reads TGCGCCAGCAGCTACAGGGGCCTAAGCGAAGCTTTCTTT.

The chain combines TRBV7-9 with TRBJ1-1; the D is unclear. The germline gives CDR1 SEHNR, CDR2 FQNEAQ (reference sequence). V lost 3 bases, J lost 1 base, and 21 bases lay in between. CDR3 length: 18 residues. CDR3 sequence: CASSFFRGGIYGNTEAFF. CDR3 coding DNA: TGTGCCAGCAGCTTTTTTCGCGGAGGGATCTACGGGAACACTGAAGCTTTCTTT.